The 10 T cell receptor beta chains in this list originate from one sample, sequenced in a study of T cell changes during pregnancy in multiple sclerosis (dated by TCRdb to the late 2010s). The library was obtained by the immunoSEQ multiplex PCR assay. Held by TCRdb, this immuneACCESS table contains in-frame sequences only and omits some clones. Under half of the omission traces to an unresolved V gene where checked; the cause of the rest is unknown. This sample gives about 68,000 clones in total; about nine tenths of them show up just once. The top ten constitute about 1.5% of the sample. This specimen consisted of peripheral blood, obtained in the third trimester of pregnancy. The receptors were gathered from a female donor with multiple sclerosis, enrolled in a pregnancy study.

V usage is TRBV11-3 and J usage is TRBJ2-3; D is ambiguous. V was cut by 1 base and J by 9 bases, with 8 bases left in between. The CDR3 is 12 amino acids. Germline V gene sequence: CDR1 SGHNT, CDR2 YENEEA. Here the CDR3 reads CASSLAETTQYF. DNA for the CDR3: TGTGCCAGCAGCTTAGCAGAAACCACGCAGTATTTT. Full variable domain (missing parts from reference TRBV11-3 and TRBJ2-3): EAGVVQSPRYKIIEKKQPVAFWCNPISGHNTLYWYLQNLGQGPELLIRYENEEAVDDSQLPKDRFSAERLKGVDSTLKIQPAELGDSAVYLCASSLAETTQYFGPGTRLTVL.

The sample holds one count of this clone. The chain couples TRBV7-2 to TRBJ1-1; no firm D call. CDR1 and CDR2 from the germline V gene are SGHTA and FQGNSA. This CDR3 is 13 amino acids long. The V end lost 2 bases, the J end lost 4 bases, and 8 bases lay between the germline ends. CDR3 loop: CASSLTISTEAFF. The CDR3 nucleotides are TGTGCCAGCAGCTTAACAATATCCACTGAAGCTTTCTTT.

This clone has a single count. Here the CDR3 reads CASSIADEQYF. As DNA, the CDR3 is TGTGCCAGCAGCATAGCAGACGAGCAGTACTTC. The rearrangement links TRBV5-6 to TRBJ2-7; D is ambiguous. The germline V and J ends were trimmed by 4 bases and 5 bases, with 7 bases remaining between them. Germline CDR1 SGHDT, CDR2 YYEEEE. The CDR3 is 11 amino acids.

J is TRBJ1-2 and V is TRBV30, with D possibly being TRBD1 (6 bases). Trimming took 3 bases from V and 8 from J, leaving 13 bases between them. This CDR3 is built from 12 residues. Germline V gene data show CDR1 as GTSNPN and CDR2 as SVGIG (reference sequence). DNA for the CDR3: TGTGCCTGGAGCGCAGGGGTAGAGGGCTACACCTTC. Its protein product is CAWSAGVEGYTF.

The rearrangement joins TRBV4-3 to TRBJ1-1; possibly TRBD1 for D (5 bases). V was cut by 1 base and J by 2 bases, with 11 bases left in between. The CDR3 totals 15 residues. The germline gives CDR1 LGHNA, CDR2 YSLEER. CDR3 in amino acids: CASSQGDWENTEAFF. The CDR3 nucleotides read TGCGCCAGCAGCCAAGGGGACTGGGAAAACACTGAAGCTTTCTTT.

The chain combines TRBV19 with TRBJ1-5, with no clear D. Trimming removed 1 base from V and 4 bases from J, with 8 bases in between. The CDR3 runs to 14 residues. CDR1 and CDR2 from the germline V gene are LNHDA and SQIVND (reference sequence). In DNA form, the CDR3 reads TGTGCCAGTAGTATAGTCCAGATGAATCAGCCCCAGCATTTT. Translating gives CASSIVQMNQPQHF.

This clone was found a few times. The rearrangement uses TRBV11-2 and TRBJ2-7; tentatively, D is TRBD2 (6 bases). Germline V CDR1 and CDR2: SGHAT, FQNNGV. This CDR3 contains 12 residues. V gave up 5 bases and J gave up 6 bases, with 11 bases separating them. The CDR3 nucleotides are TGTGCCAGCAGCCCCGGGGGTGTCGAGCAGTACTTC. It codes for CASSPGGVEQYF.

The chain uses TRBV10-2 and TRBJ2-6, with D uncertain. This CDR3 contains 17 residues. Deletions cut 4 bases from V and 0 bases from J, with 13 bases between. The germline gives CDR1 WSHSY, CDR2 SAAADI. The CDR3 DNA sequence: TGCGCCAGCAGTGTCGCAGGCGCTAACTCTGGGGCCAACGTCCTGACTTTC. Protein: CASSVAGANSGANVLTF.

The V and J genes are TRBV19 and TRBJ1-1; D not certain. Between the trimmed V and J ends, which lost 5 bases and 0 bases, there was a span of 28 bases. The germline V gene encodes CDR1 LNHDA and CDR2 SQIVND (reference sequence). CDR3 length: 20 amino acids. The CDR3 nucleotides are TGTGCCAGTAGTCATACTCGATCCCAATTCTTGCAGGCGTTGAACACTGAAGCTTTCTTT. Translated, it gives CASSHTRSQFLQALNTEAFF.

The gene calls are TRBV6-5 and TRBJ2-1, with D unclear. The CDR3 runs 14 residues. Germline values: CDR1 MNHEY, CDR2 SVGAGI. Trimming took off 5 bases at V and 6 bases at J, with 14 bases between the two ends. The CDR3 DNA follows: TGTGCCAGCAGTGCCCCGGGTGGCGGCAATGAGCAGTTCTTC. It yields the protein CASSAPGGGNEQFF.